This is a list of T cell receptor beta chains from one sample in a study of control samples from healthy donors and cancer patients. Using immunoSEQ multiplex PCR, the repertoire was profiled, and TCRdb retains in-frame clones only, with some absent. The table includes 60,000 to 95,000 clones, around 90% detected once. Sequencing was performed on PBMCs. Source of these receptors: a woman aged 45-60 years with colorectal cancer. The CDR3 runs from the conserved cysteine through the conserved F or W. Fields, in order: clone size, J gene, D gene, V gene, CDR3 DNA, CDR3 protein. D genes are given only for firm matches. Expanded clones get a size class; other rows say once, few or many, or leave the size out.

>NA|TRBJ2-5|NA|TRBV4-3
TGCGCCAGCAGCCAAGAGGCACTCCGGGGGGAGACCCAGTACTTC
CASSQEALRGETQYF
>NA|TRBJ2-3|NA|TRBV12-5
TGTGCTAGTGGTTTGCGTCCGAATACGCAGTATTTT
CASGLRPNTQYF
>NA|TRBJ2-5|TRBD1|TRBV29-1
TGCAGCGTGGACAGGGGGATCCAAGAGACCCAGTACTTC
CSVDRGIQETQYF
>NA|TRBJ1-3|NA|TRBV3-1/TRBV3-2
TGTGCCAGCAGCCAAGAAGGGGTGTCGAACACCATATATTTT
CASSQEGVSNTIYF
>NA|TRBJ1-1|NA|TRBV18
TGTGCCAGCTCACCACAGGGGAACACTGAAGCTTTCTTT
CASSPQGNTEAFF
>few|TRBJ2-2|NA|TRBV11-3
TGTGCCAGCAGCTCCCAGTGGAACACCGGGGAGCTGTTTTTT
CASSSQWNTGELFF
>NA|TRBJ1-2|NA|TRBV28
TGTGCCAGCAGCTCGAGCACCTATGGCTACACCTTC
CASSSSTYGYTF
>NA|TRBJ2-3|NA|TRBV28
TGTGCCAGCAGTTTATTCCAGGGCCTAAGCACAGATACGCAGTATTTT
CASSLFQGLSTDTQYF
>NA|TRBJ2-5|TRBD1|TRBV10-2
TGCGCCAGCAGAGGGACAGGCCACCAAGAGACCCAGTACTTC
CASRGTGHQETQYF
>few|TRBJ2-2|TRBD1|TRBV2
TGTGCCAGCAGGCATCCGGGACAGGGCACCACCGGGGAGCTGTTTTTT
CASRHPGQGTTGELFF
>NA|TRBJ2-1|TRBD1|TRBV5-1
TGCGCCAGCAGCTTAGGAGACAGGGGTCACAATGAGCAGTTCTTC
CASSLGDRGHNEQFF
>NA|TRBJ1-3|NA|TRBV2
TGTGCCAGCACCCCTAGCGGCTCTGGAAACACCATATATTTT
CASTPSGSGNTIYF
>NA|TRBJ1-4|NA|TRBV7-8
TGTGCCAGCAGCTTAGTCGATGGCCAAAAACTGTTTTTT
CASSLVDGQKLFF
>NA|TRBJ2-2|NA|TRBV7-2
TGTGCCAGCAGCTTAATAAGGGTCGGGGAGCTGTTTTTT
CASSLIRVGELFF
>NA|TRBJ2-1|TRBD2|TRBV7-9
TGTGCCAGCAGCACGCAGGGAGGGAATGAGCAGTTCTTC
CASSTQGGNEQFF
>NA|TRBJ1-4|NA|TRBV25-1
TGTGCCAGCAGTGAATTTGGTTTGAGAACTAATGAAAAACTGTTTTTT
CASSEFGLRTNEKLFF
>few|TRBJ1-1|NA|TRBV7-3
TGTGCCAGCAGCTTAGAGGAGGGCTCGACTGAAGCTTTCTTT
CASSLEEGSTEAFF
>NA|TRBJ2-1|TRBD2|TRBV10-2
TGCGCCAGCAGTGAGTTGGCGGGGGGGCCGGGGGAGCAGTTCTTC
CASSELAGGPGEQFF
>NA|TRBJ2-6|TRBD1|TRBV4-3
TGCGCCAGCAGCCAAGAAGGGGACAGGCCTGGGGCCAACGTCCTGACTTTC
CASSQEGDRPGANVLTF
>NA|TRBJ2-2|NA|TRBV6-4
TGTGCCAGCAGTGAAAGGCCAGGCACCGGGGAGCTGTTTTTT
CASSERPGTGELFF
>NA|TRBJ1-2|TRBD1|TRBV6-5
TGTGCCAGCCAGACAGGGGGCGCTAACTATGGCTACACCTTC
CASQTGGANYGYTF
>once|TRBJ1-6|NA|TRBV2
TGTGCCAGCGATGACGGCGGGTATAATTCACCCCTCCACTTT
CASDDGGYNSPLHF
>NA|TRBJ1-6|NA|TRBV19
TGTGCCAGTAGCACTCTTGATTCACCCCTCCACTTT
CASSTLDSPLHF
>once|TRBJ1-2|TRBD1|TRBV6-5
TGTGCCAGCAGGGGAGGGGGCTACTATGGCTACACCTTC
CASRGGGYYGYTF
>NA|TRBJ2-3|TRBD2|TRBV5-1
TGCGCCAGCAGCGAGGGACTAGCGGGCACAGATACGCAGTATTTT
CASSEGLAGTDTQYF
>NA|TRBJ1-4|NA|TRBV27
TGTGCCAGCAGTTTCCGGTCTAATGAAAAACTGTTTTTT
CASSFRSNEKLFF
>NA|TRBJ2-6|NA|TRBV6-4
TGTGCCAGCAGTTCTCACAGCTCTGGGGCCAACGTCCTGACTTTC
CASSSHSSGANVLTF
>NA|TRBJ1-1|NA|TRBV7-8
TGTGCCAGCAGCCGGACAGCGAACACTGAAGCTTTCTTT
CASSRTANTEAFF
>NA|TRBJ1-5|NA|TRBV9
TGTGCCAGCAGCGTAGAACCTAATCAGCCCCAGCATTTT
CASSVEPNQPQHF
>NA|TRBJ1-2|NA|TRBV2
TGTGCCAGCAGTGACAGCCCTAACGGTGGCTACACCTTC
CASSDSPNGGYTF
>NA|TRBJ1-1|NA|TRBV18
TGTGCCAGCTCACCGGTAGAGAACACTGAAGCTTTCTTT
CASSPVENTEAFF
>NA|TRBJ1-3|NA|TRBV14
TGTGCCAGCAGCCAAGAGTGGTGGGGCAGTGGAAACACCATATATTTT
CASSQEWWGSGNTIYF
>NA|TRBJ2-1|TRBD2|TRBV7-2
TGTGCCAGCAGCTCCCCTAGTCGCGGGGGGGCCTACAATGAGCAGTTCTTC
CASSSPSRGGAYNEQFF
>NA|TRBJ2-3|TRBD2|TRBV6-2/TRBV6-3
TGTGCCAGCAGTTACCCTAGGGAGCGGGGAATTCGCACAGATACGCAGTATTTT
CASSYPRERGIRTDTQYF
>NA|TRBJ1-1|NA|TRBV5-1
TGCGCCAGCAGATTGTATACGACATCTGAAGCTTTCTTT
CASRLYTTSEAFF
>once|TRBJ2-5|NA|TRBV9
TGTGCCAGCAGCGTAGACTACAGCAACCAAGAGACCCAGTACTTC
CASSVDYSNQETQYF
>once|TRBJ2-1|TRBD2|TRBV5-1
TGCGCCAGCAGCTTGTCGGGGGGTTACAATGAGCAGTTCTTC
CASSLSGGYNEQFF
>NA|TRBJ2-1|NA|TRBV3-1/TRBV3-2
TGTGCCAGCAGCCAAGTACCCAATGAGCAGTTCTTC
CASSQVPNEQFF
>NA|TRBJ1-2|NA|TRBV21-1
TGTGCCAGCAGCAACCGGGGAGGCCTCCCCTATGGCTACACCTTC
CASSNRGGLPYGYTF
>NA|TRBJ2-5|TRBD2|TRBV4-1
TGCGCCAGCAGCCAAGCTCGAGGTAGCGGGGGGGCCCCCCAAGAGACCCAGTACTTC
CASSQARGSGGAPQETQYF
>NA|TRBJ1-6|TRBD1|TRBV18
TGTGCCAGCTCACCCCGGGACAGGGATAATTCACCCCTCCACTTT
CASSPRDRDNSPLHF
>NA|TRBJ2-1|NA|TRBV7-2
TGTGCCAGCAGCTTAGTTTTGAGGCGGGGACTCAATGAGCAGTTCTTC
CASSLVLRRGLNEQFF
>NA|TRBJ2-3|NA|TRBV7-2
TGTGCCAGCAGCCACAGTCCCCCCAGCGGAACTCCCACAGATACGCAGTATTTT
CASSHSPPSGTPTDTQYF
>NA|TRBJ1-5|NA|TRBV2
TGTGCCAGCAGTGGGGGCCAGCCCCAGCATTTT
CASSGGQPQHF
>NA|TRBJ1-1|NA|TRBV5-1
TGCGCCAGCTACGGGGCCAGTGGGACTGAAGCTTTCTTT
CASYGASGTEAFF
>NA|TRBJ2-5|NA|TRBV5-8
TGTGCCAGCAGCTGGGGGAAAGACGGGACCCAGTACTTC
CASSWGKDGTQYF
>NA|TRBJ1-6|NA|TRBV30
TGTGCCTGGACCCCAAGGGCAGGGATGAATTCACCCCTCCACTTT
CAWTPRAGMNSPLHF
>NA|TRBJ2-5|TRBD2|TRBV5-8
TGTGCCAGCAGCTTGGCAGCGGGGTATGAGACCCAGTACTTC
CASSLAAGYETQYF
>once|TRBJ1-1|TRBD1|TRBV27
TGTGCCAGCAGTCCTCAGACAGGGGCGGGCACTGAAGCTTTCTTT
CASSPQTGAGTEAFF
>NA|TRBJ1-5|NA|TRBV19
TGTGCCAGTAGTATAGGACAGCTTAATCAGCCCCAGCATTTT
CASSIGQLNQPQHF
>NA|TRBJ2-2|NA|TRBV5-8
TGTGCCAGCAGCTTGGTCCAGGGACAATGGGGGGAGCTGTTTTTT
CASSLVQGQWGELFF
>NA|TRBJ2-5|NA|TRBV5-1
TGCGCCAGCAGTTTTACAGGGGAGGGGGTGACCCAGTACTTC
CASSFTGEGVTQYF
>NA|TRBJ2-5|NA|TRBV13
TGTGCCAGCAGCTTAGGAACTAGGCGGGAGACCCAGTACTTC
CASSLGTRRETQYF